This T cell receptor beta chain was recorded in a study of tissue T cells after allogeneic stem cell transplantation. General study results and limits: Limitations included a small, clinically heterogeneous cohort and limited sampling depth.

This clone occurred once. Its antigen is unknown. Gene labels here are mouse ones. The method was immunoSEQ multiplex PCR; TCRdb's version includes in-frame clones alone and lacks a portion of them. The sample holds around 17,000 clones, around 70% seen once. Input material: spleen. The receptor was derived from a female BALB/c mouse in good health. For the strain, the MHC haplotype given is H2-d.

The CDR3 here is CSSRPGQQDTQYF. Incomplete CDR3 DNA: TGTAGTTCTAGGCCGGGACAGCAAGACACCCAGTAC. The chain links TRBV30 to TRBJ2-5; 7 positions match TRBD1. The read halts 1 residue ahead of the CDR3 end, with the missing end drawn from the germline J gene. Germline V gene sequence: CDR1 SQVVS, CDR2 ANEGSEA. Trimming cost V 3 bases and J 3 bases; bases outside gene matches: 3. CDR3 size: 13 residues.